Listed below are T cell receptor beta chains from one sample, sequenced in a study of T cell responses to AZD1222 COVID-19 vaccine. This table comes from immunoSEQ multiplex PCR, and its TCRdb copy is limited to in-frame clones, with some not included. Among 250,000 to 300,000 clones listed, 90% to 95% were seen once. The input for sequencing was peripheral blood, taken 28 days after the second AZD1222 dose. The receptors originated from an adult who received the AZD1222 COVID-19 vaccine. The CDR3 runs from the conserved cysteine through the conserved F or W. The order of the fields is V gene, J gene, D gene, clone size, CDR3 protein, CDR3 DNA. A D gene is named only where the DNA matches it firmly. Rows may omit the clone size; those that give it use once, few, many or a size class.

v_gene: TRBV28
j_gene: TRBJ1-5
d_gene: NA
abundance: NA
CDR3aa: CAIRRGEEPQHF
CDR3nt: TGTGCCATCCGCCGGGGAGAGGAGCCCCAGCATTTT

v_gene: TRBV6-2/TRBV6-3
j_gene: TRBJ1-1
d_gene: NA
abundance: NA
CDR3aa: CASSYSRGRLGTEAFF
CDR3nt: TGTGCCAGCAGTTACTCACGCGGGAGGCTCGGCACTGAAGCTTTCTTT

v_gene: TRBV27
j_gene: TRBJ2-2
d_gene: NA
abundance: NA
CDR3aa: CASSFWGPTGELFF
CDR3nt: TGTGCCAGCAGTTTTTGGGGCCCCACCGGGGAGCTGTTTTTT

v_gene: TRBV29-1
j_gene: TRBJ1-5
d_gene: NA
abundance: NA
CDR3aa: CSCSVDSNQPQHF
CDR3nt: TGCAGCTGCTCGGTGGATAGCAATCAGCCCCAGCATTTT

v_gene: TRBV7-8
j_gene: TRBJ2-3
d_gene: TRBD2
abundance: NA
CDR3aa: CASSTDRLAGDKDTQYF
CDR3nt: TGTGCCAGCAGCACAGATCGACTAGCGGGAGATAAAGATACGCAGTATTTT

v_gene: TRBV6-6
j_gene: TRBJ1-6
d_gene: TRBD1
abundance: once
CDR3aa: CATCQGVNSPLHF
CDR3nt: TGTGCCACCTGCCAGGGGGTGAATTCACCCCTCCACTTT

v_gene: TRBV29-1
j_gene: TRBJ1-1
d_gene: NA
abundance: NA
CDR3aa: CSADGTSWNTEAFF
CDR3nt: TGCAGCGCTGACGGGACCTCTTGGAACACTGAAGCTTTCTTT

v_gene: TRBV28
j_gene: TRBJ2-3
d_gene: TRBD2
abundance: NA
CDR3aa: CASSLGRASGVSSTDTQYF
CDR3nt: TGTGCCAGCAGTTTAGGGCGGGCTAGCGGGGTGTCTAGCACAGATACGCAGTATTTT

v_gene: TRBV7-9
j_gene: TRBJ1-5
d_gene: TRBD1
abundance: NA
CDR3aa: CASSPGTGHQPQHF
CDR3nt: TGTGCCAGCAGCCCCGGGACAGGACATCAGCCCCAGCATTTT

v_gene: TRBV15
j_gene: TRBJ1-1
d_gene: NA
abundance: NA
CDR3aa: CATSRDRILNTEAFF
CDR3nt: TGTGCCACCAGCAGAGATCGAATATTGAACACTGAAGCTTTCTTT